The next 7 T cell receptor beta chains were all read from a single sample in a study of blood T cell repertoires in COVID-19. Generated by immunoSEQ multiplex PCR, the TCRdb table keeps only in-frame clones and is missing some. The repertoire includes about 280,000 clones, about nine tenths of them detected once, and under 3.5% sits in the top ten. Specimen: peripheral blood. The receptor source for this set is a woman under 40 with active or convalescent COVID-19.

This chain connects TRBV11-1 to TRBJ1-2; 7 bases map to TRBD1. Germline-derived CDR1 and CDR2 are SGHAT and FQDESV (reference sequence). The ends lost 5 bases at V and 5 bases at J; junction bases unmatched: 5. CDR3 length equals 13 residues. The CDR3 DNA sequence: TGTGCCAGCAGCCGGGACAGCAAGTATGGCTACACCTTC. This gives the protein CASSRDSKYGYTF.

The chain joins TRBV19 to TRBJ1-1; the D is unclear. The CDR3 loop spans 15 amino acids. From germline, CDR1 is LNHDA and CDR2 SQIVND (reference sequence). The V gene lost 5 bases and the J gene lost 4 bases, with 17 bases spanning the gap. The CDR3 sequence: CASSLFWGGGTEAFF. The CDR3 DNA sequence: TGTGCCAGTAGTCTCTTCTGGGGAGGCGGCACTGAAGCTTTCTTT.

The rearrangement links TRBV14 to TRBJ1-6; TRBD1 matches 7 bases. V lost 6 bases, J lost 10 bases, and 9 bases stayed unmatched. The CDR3 has 14 residues. The V gene's germline CDR1 is SGHDN and CDR2 FVKESK. The CDR3 DNA reads TGTGCCAGCAGACAAACAGGGGTTGAATCACCCCTCCACTTT. This sequence encodes CASRQTGVESPLHF.

The chain recombines TRBV28 with TRBJ1-5; D is uncertain. The CDR3 is 14 amino acids. V was pared by 7 bases and J by 0 bases, with 10 bases between. The germline V gene has CDR1 MDHEN and CDR2 SYDVKM. CDR3 loop: CASTPAISNQPQHF. The CDR3 DNA sequence: TGTGCCAGCACCCCCGCTATTAGCAATCAGCCCCAGCATTTT.

The chain employs TRBV4-3 and TRBJ1-1; the match to TRBD1 covers 8 bases. Per germline, CDR1 LGHNA and CDR2 YSLEER. The CDR3 is made up of 17 amino acids. With V trimmed by 3 bases and J by 3 bases, 12 bases remained unmatched. CDR3 sequence reads: CASSQRQGINVDTEAFF. CDR3 nucleotide sequence: TGCGCCAGCAGCCAGAGACAGGGGATTAATGTGGACACTGAAGCTTTCTTT.

The chain links TRBV9 to TRBJ1-1; perhaps TRBD1 as D (5 bases). Per germline, CDR1 SGDLS and CDR2 YYNGEE. CDR3 length equals 14 residues. The V end was cut by 2 bases, the J end by 1 base, with 9 bases between. The CDR3 loop is CASSVGQKNTEAFF. As DNA, the CDR3 is TGTGCCAGCAGCGTGGGGCAGAAGAACACTGAAGCTTTCTTT.

This clone has only a few counts. The V gene is TRBV7-9, the J gene TRBJ1-6; unclear D gene. The CDR3 is made up of 14 amino acids. Deletions cut 10 bases from V and 9 bases from J, with 19 bases between. CDR1 is SEHNR and CDR2 is FQNEAQ in the germline V gene (reference sequence). This chain's CDR3 is CATGVRGKGSPLHF. Here the CDR3 DNA reads TGTGCCACCGGGGTACGAGGGAAGGGTTCACCCCTCCACTTT.